The source of this TCR beta chain is a study of shared clonotypes between healthy human individuals. The germline V and J ends were trimmed by 0 bases and 5 bases, with 16 bases remaining between them. This CDR3 contains 16 residues. Germline V CDR1 and CDR2: SEHNR, FQNEAQ (reference sequence). Profiling relied on immunoSEQ multiplex PCR, and the TCRdb table lists in-frame clones only, not all of them. The table lists roughly 2.1 million clones, about 92% of them singletons, with roughly 1.8% in the top ten. CD8 cells regarded as naive lacked CD45RO, were positively chosen for CCR7, and omitted terminally differentiated effector memory CD45RA+ cells. Each of the donors was a healthy adult who was HIV-negative and had not had a recent acute infection or vaccination.

The V and J genes are TRBV7-9 and TRBJ2-5; D is ambiguous. The TCR sequence derives from a man aged 18 to 29 in good health. Some clones in this sample may be carry-over from other donors' samples. The sequencing input was naive CD8+ T cells from PBMCs. The CDR3 sequence: CASSLAQGDVRETQYF. CDR3 nucleotide sequence: TGTGCCAGCAGCTTAGCGCAAGGCGATGTGCGGGAGACCCAGTACTTC.